The rows below give T cell receptor beta chains drawn from one sample of a study of Ad26.COV2.S vaccination and SARS-CoV-2 variants. Assay: immunoSEQ multiplex PCR; the TCRdb copy retains only in-frame clones and omits some. The profile shows some 480,000 clones, about 83% of them singletons. The sample here was peripheral blood, taken in a trial of Ad26.COV2.S vaccine versus placebo. The receptors stem from a person aged 18-60 years who received the Ad26.COV2.S COVID-19 vaccine or a placebo. CDR3s leave out the opening cysteine and the closing phenylalanine or tryptophan. Fields, in order: D gene, V gene, clone size, CDR3 protein. The D gene is left open where the match is weak. Only part of the rows carry a size: once, few, many, or a class if the clone is expanded.

d_call: -
v_call: TRBV5-6
clone_size: -
cdr3_aa: ASSLGPNLHEQF

d_call: TRBD1
v_call: TRBV9
clone_size: -
cdr3_aa: ASSVAPGQENTGELF

d_call: -
v_call: TRBV7-6
clone_size: once
cdr3_aa: ASSPRSLILHEQY

d_call: -
v_call: TRBV7-6
clone_size: -
cdr3_aa: ASSFDGTSTDTQY

d_call: -
v_call: TRBV24-1
clone_size: -
cdr3_aa: ATSDSSLGWSNQPQH

d_call: TRBD1
v_call: TRBV4-3
clone_size: -
cdr3_aa: ASRGRTGGRNTIY

d_call: -
v_call: TRBV19
clone_size: -
cdr3_aa: ASMGQGGAADTQY

d_call: -
v_call: TRBV5-1
clone_size: -
cdr3_aa: ASTPTVRGAYNEQF

d_call: TRBD1
v_call: TRBV4-2
clone_size: -
cdr3_aa: ASSQEMVEGASGYT

d_call: TRBD1
v_call: TRBV5-1
clone_size: -
cdr3_aa: ASAGQGMNTEAF

d_call: -
v_call: TRBV5-4
clone_size: -
cdr3_aa: ASSLELSYNEQF

d_call: TRBD2
v_call: TRBV4-1
clone_size: few
cdr3_aa: ASSQLAGVREQY

d_call: -
v_call: TRBV7-9
clone_size: -
cdr3_aa: ASSLGIGSLTYNEQF

d_call: TRBD2
v_call: TRBV2
clone_size: -
cdr3_aa: ASSDTSGSSDEQY

d_call: -
v_call: TRBV5-4
clone_size: -
cdr3_aa: ASSLVGDSSIYEQY

d_call: -
v_call: TRBV9
clone_size: -
cdr3_aa: ASSVGSGHDKTYEQY

d_call: -
v_call: TRBV2
clone_size: -
cdr3_aa: ANYAVPDKSDGYT

d_call: -
v_call: TRBV28
clone_size: -
cdr3_aa: ATTDYAKNIQY

d_call: TRBD2
v_call: TRBV6-5
clone_size: -
cdr3_aa: ASSSRTSGRNEQF

d_call: -
v_call: TRBV7-2
clone_size: -
cdr3_aa: ASSPSIAADTQY

d_call: -
v_call: TRBV25-1
clone_size: -
cdr3_aa: ASRVSGANVLT

d_call: TRBD2
v_call: TRBV19
clone_size: -
cdr3_aa: ASSIVAGEAYEQY

d_call: TRBD1
v_call: TRBV5-4
clone_size: -
cdr3_aa: ASSPAGTVTNYGYT

d_call: -
v_call: TRBV6-2/TRBV6-3
clone_size: -
cdr3_aa: ASSYGGVNTEAF

d_call: TRBD1
v_call: TRBV29-1
clone_size: -
cdr3_aa: SVESPGQGGEAF

d_call: -
v_call: TRBV3-1/TRBV3-2
clone_size: -
cdr3_aa: ASSQDGATTNEKLF

d_call: -
v_call: TRBV5-8
clone_size: -
cdr3_aa: ASSLFVGGITGELF

d_call: -
v_call: TRBV2
clone_size: -
cdr3_aa: ASRGTRASFPRSGNTIY

d_call: TRBD2
v_call: TRBV6-2/TRBV6-3
clone_size: -
cdr3_aa: ASSYPSSGTSGSPYEQY

d_call: -
v_call: TRBV5-4
clone_size: -
cdr3_aa: ASSFGPGADTQY

d_call: -
v_call: TRBV7-6
clone_size: -
cdr3_aa: ASSLSGGINTEAF

d_call: TRBD1
v_call: TRBV6-5
clone_size: -
cdr3_aa: AIQTGTGGAGPAF

d_call: -
v_call: TRBV4-2
clone_size: -
cdr3_aa: ASSPRSPYEQY

d_call: -
v_call: TRBV20-1
clone_size: -
cdr3_aa: SASPLLRIKQETQY

d_call: TRBD1
v_call: TRBV3-1/TRBV3-2
clone_size: -
cdr3_aa: ASSPRAFTGGRTEAF

d_call: -
v_call: TRBV6-2/TRBV6-3
clone_size: -
cdr3_aa: ASSFEQPQH

d_call: TRBD2
v_call: TRBV7-2
clone_size: -
cdr3_aa: ASSLEGLAASRQF

d_call: TRBD2
v_call: TRBV3-1/TRBV3-2
clone_size: -
cdr3_aa: ASSQDGRRGELF

d_call: -
v_call: TRBV6-5
clone_size: -
cdr3_aa: ASSYRQGSTDTQY